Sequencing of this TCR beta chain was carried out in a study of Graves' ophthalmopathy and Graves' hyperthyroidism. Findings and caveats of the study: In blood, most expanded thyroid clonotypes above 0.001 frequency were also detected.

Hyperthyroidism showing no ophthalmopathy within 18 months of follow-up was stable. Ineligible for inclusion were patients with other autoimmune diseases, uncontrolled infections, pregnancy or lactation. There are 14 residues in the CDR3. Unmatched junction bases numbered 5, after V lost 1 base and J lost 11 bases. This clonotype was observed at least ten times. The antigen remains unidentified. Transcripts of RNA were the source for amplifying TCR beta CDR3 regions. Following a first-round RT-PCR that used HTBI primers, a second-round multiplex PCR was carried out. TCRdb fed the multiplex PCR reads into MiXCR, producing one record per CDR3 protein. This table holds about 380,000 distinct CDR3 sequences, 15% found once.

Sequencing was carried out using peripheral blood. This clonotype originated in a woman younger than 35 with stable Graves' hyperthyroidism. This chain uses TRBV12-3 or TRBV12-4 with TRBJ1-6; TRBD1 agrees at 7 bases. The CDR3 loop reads CASSLGTDRAPLHF. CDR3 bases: TGTGCCAGCAGTTTAGGAACCGACAGGGCACCCCTCCACTTT.